The entry below describes one T cell receptor beta chain. Original methodology: The authors estimated nucleated cell counts from reference gene primer amplification. Sequenced by immunoSEQ multiplex PCR; TCRdb stores in-frame clones only, minus some. The D gene and trimming were derived from the DNA, and the V and J assignments and clone size from that table. Here the sample spans around 150,000 clones, under 95% being singletons. V shed 5 bases and J shed 4 bases, with 14 bases lying between them. This CDR3 comprises 14 residues. Germline V lookup: CDR1 SEHNR, CDR2 FQNEAQ (reference sequence). This entry belongs to a study of blood T cell repertoires in COVID-19. The overall study: T cells, B-cell-depleted T cells, or PBMCs supplied cDNA or gDNA.

The sample comprised peripheral blood. The clonotype comes from a man aged 55 to 70 with active or convalescent COVID-19. The chain joins TRBV7-9 to TRBJ1-1, with D perhaps TRBD1 (5 bases). CDR3 bases: TGTGCCAGCAGCCTTACCTCAGGGCCCACTGAAGCTTTCTTT. As protein: CASSLTSGPTEAFF.